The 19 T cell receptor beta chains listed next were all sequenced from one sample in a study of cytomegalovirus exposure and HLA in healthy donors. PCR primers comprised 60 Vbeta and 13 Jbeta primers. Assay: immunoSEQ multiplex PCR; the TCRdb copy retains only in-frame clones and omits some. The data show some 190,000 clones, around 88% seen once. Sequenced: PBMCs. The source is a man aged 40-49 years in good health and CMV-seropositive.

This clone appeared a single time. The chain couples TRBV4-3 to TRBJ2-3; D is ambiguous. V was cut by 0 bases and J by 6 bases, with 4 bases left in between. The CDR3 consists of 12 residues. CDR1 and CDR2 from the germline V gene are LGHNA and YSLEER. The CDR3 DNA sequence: TGCGCCAGCAGCCAAGATCGGGATACGCAGTATTTT. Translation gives CASSQDRDTQYF.

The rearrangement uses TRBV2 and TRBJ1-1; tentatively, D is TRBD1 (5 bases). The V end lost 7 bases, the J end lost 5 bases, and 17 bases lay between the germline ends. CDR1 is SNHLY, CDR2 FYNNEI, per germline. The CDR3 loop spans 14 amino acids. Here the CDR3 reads CASIFEWGRTEAFF. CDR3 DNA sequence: TGTGCCAGCATCTTCGAATGGGGGAGGACTGAAGCTTTCTTT.

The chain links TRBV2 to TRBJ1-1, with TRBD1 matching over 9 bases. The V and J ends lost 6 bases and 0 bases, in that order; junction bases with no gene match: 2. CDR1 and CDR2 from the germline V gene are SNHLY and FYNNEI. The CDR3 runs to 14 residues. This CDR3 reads CASRTGGMNTEAFF. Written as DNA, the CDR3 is TGTGCCAGCAGGACAGGGGGTATGAACACTGAAGCTTTCTTT. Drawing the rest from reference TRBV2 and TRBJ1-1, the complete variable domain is EPEVTQTPSHQVTQMGQEVILRCVPISNHLYFYWYRQILGQKVEFLVSFYNNEISEKSEIFDDQFSVERPDGSNFTLKIRSTKLEDSAMYFCASRTGGMNTEAFFGQGTRLTVV.

The chain's CDR3 is CASSQFSNYGYTF. The CDR3 region has the DNA TGCGCCAGCAGCCAATTCTCTAACTATGGCTACACCTTC. The chain uses TRBV4-3 and TRBJ1-2, with D unclear. There are 13 residues in the CDR3. The V gene lost 2 bases and the J gene lost 0 bases, with 4 bases spanning the gap. CDR1 and CDR2 (germline): LGHNA, YSLEER.

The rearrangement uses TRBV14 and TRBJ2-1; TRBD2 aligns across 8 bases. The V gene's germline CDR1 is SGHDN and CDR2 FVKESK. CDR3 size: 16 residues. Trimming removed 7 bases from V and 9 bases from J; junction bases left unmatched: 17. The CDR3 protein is CASTPGAGLGVGEQFF. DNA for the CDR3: TGTGCCAGCACTCCTGGGGCGGGACTAGGGGTCGGTGAGCAGTTCTTC.

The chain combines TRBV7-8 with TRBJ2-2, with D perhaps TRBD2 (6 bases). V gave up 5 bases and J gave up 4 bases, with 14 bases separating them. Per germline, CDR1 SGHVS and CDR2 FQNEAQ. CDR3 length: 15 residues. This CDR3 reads CASSPSGSLTGELFF. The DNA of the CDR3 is TGTGCCAGCAGCCCAAGCGGGTCACTCACCGGGGAGCTGTTTTTT.

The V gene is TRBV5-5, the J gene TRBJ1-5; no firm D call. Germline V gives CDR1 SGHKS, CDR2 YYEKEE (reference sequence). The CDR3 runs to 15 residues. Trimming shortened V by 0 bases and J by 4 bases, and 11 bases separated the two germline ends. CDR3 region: CASSLDRGINQPQHF. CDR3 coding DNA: TGTGCCAGCAGCTTGGATCGGGGAATAAATCAGCCCCAGCATTTT. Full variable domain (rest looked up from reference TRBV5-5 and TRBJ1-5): DAGVTQSPTHLIKTRGQQVTLRCSPISGHKSVSWYQQVLGQGPQFIFQYYEKEERGRGNFPDRFSARQFPNYSSELNVNALLLGDSALYLCASSLDRGINQPQHFGDGTRLSIL.

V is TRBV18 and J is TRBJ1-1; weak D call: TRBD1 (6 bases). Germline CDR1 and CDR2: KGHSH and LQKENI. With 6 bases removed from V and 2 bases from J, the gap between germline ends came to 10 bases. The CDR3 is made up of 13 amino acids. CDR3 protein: CASSRTANTEAFF. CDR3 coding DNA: TGTGCCAGCTCCAGGACAGCCAACACTGAAGCTTTCTTT.

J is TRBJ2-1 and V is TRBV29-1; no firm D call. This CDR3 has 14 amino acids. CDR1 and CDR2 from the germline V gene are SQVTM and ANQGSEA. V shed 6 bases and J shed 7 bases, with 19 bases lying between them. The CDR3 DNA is TGCAGCGTGTATGATCAGGAAATTTTGAATGAGCAGTTCTTC. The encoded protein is CSVYDQEILNEQFF.

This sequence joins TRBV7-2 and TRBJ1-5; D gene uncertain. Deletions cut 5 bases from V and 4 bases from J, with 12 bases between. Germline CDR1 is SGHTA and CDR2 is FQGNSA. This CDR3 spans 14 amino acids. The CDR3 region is CASSELATNQPQHF. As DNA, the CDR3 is TGTGCCAGCAGCGAGCTCGCTACTAATCAGCCCCAGCATTTT.

CDR3 protein: CASSPPGQHTGELFF. The CDR3 region has the DNA TGTGCCAGCAGTCCTCCGGGACAGCACACCGGGGAGCTGTTTTTT. This chain uses TRBV7-9 with TRBJ2-2; 7 bases line up with TRBD1. The CDR3 consists of 15 residues. In germline, CDR1 is SEHNR, CDR2 FQNEAQ (reference sequence). Trimming took 6 bases from V and 3 from J; bases not matched to a gene: 7. The variable domain in full, with the rest retrieved from reference TRBV7-9 and TRBJ2-2, is DTGVSQNPRHKITKRGQNVTFRCDPISEHNRLYWYRQTLGQGPEFLTYFQNEAQLEKSRLLSDRFSAERPKGSFSTLEIQRTEQGDSAMYLCASSPPGQHTGELFFGEGSRLTVL.

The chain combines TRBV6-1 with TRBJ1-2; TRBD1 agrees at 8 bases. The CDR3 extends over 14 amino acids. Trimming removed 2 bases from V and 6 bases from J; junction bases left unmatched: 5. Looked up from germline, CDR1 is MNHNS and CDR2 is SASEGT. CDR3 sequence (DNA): TGTGCCAGCAGTGAAAGTCAGGGGGCTAATGGCTACACCTTC. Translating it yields CASSESQGANGYTF.

Written as DNA, the CDR3 is TGTGCCAGCACCGTTCAGCGGACCGGGCAGCCCCAGCATTTT. This sequence encodes CASTVQRTGQPQHF. This chain links TRBV6-1 with TRBJ1-5; D is ambiguous. The V gene's germline CDR1 is MNHNS and CDR2 SASEGT. Trimming stripped 7 bases from V and 7 bases from J, with 17 bases between. This CDR3 is built from 14 residues.

This CDR3 is CASSLLQGAGETQYF. The CDR3 DNA reads TGTGCCAGCAGTCTGTTACAGGGGGCTGGAGAGACCCAGTACTTC. The V and J genes are TRBV27 and TRBJ2-5; 9 positions match TRBD1. The CDR3 spans 15 residues. Germline V CDR1 and CDR2: MNHEY, SMNVEV (reference sequence). The J segment lost 4 bases and the V segment lost 5 bases, leaving 8 bases of the junction unmatched.

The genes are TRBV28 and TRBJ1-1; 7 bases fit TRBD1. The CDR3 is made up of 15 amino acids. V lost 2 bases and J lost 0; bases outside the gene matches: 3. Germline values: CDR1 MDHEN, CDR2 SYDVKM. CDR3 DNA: TGTGCCAGCAGTTTACAGGGACAGATGAACACTGAAGCTTTCTTT. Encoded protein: CASSLQGQMNTEAFF.

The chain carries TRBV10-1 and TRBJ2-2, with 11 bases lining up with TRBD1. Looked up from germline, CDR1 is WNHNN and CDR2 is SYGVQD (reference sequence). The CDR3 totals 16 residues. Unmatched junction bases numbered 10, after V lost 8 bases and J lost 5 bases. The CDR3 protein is CASADRGLGKTGELFF. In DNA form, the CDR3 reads TGCGCCAGCGCGGACAGGGGGCTAGGGAAGACCGGGGAGCTGTTTTTT.

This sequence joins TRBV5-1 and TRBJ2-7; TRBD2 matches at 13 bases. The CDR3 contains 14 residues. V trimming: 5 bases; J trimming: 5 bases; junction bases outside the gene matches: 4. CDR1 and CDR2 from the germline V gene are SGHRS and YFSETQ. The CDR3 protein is CASRIGTSGNEQYF. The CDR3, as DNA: TGCGCCAGCAGGATAGGGACTAGCGGGAACGAGCAGTACTTC. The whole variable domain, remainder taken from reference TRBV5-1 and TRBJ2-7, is KAGVTQTPRYLIKTRGQQVTLSCSPISGHRSVSWYQQTPGQGLQFLFEYFSETQRNKGNFPGRFSGRQFSNSRSEMNVSTLELGDSALYLCASRIGTSGNEQYFGPGTRLTVT.

CDR3 sequence (DNA): TGTGCCAGCTCGCGGGGGGTTCGCGAGCAGTACTTC. Protein: CASSRGVREQYF. The gene calls are TRBV25-1 and TRBJ2-7; 8 positions agree with TRBD2. This CDR3 contains 12 residues. Germline CDR1 and CDR2: MGHDK and SYGVNS. J lost 6 bases, V lost 8 bases, and 6 bases had no gene match.

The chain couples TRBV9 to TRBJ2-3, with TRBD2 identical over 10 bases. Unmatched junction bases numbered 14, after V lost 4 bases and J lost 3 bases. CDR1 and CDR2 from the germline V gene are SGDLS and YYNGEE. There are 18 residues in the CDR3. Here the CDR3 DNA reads TGTGCCAGCAGCCCGCATACCCTAGCGGGAGTAAAAACAGATACGCAGTATTTT. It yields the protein CASSPHTLAGVKTDTQYF.